This T cell receptor (beta chain) was captured in a study of blood T cell repertoires in COVID-19. Study summary: Sample material is recorded as cDNA or gDNA derived from T cells, B-cell-depleted T cells, or PBMCs.

The assay was immunoSEQ multiplex PCR, and TCRdb's table has in-frame clones only and misses some. The sample holds 200,000 to 300,000 clones, 75% to 85% seen once. Germline V lookup: CDR1 MGHRA, CDR2 YSYEKL. CDR3 length: 18 amino acids. V shed 2 bases, J shed 1 base, and the junction held 7 bases outside the gene matches. Sample: peripheral blood. The sequence was obtained from a woman in her sixties or seventies with active or convalescent COVID-19. The chain employs TRBV4-1 and TRBJ2-6, with TRBD1 matching over 8 bases. This chain's CDR3 is CASSQIGQGRSGANVLTF. The CDR3 coding sequence is TGCGCCAGCAGCCAAATCGGACAGGGAAGGTCTGGGGCCAACGTCCTGACTTTC.